This TCR beta chain emerged from a study of shared clonotypes between healthy human individuals. In the sorted-subset replicate PCRs, around 200 ng DNA, 25,000 to 30,000 T cell genomes, was used. Libraries were prepared by immunoSEQ multiplex PCR; TCRdb keeps only in-frame clonotypes and omits some of them. The sample contains 2 million to 2.5 million clones, approximately 94% of which appear only once. Notes on this clone: One end of the junction does not line up with germline, which may come from a read error.

Healthy and HIV-negative, the adult donors had no recent acute infections or vaccinations. Both subsets, CD45RA+ naive and CD45RA-negative memory, were split from the CD4+ cells. The CDR3 has 14 residues. Germline V gene lookup returns CDR1 SGDLS and CDR2 YYNGEE. The sample was naive CD4+ T cells sorted from blood. Subset given: CD45RA+ positively selected. The TCR comes from a man aged 18-30 years in good health. The J gene is TRBJ1-4, the V gene TRBV9; D unresolved. DNA of the CDR3: TGTGCCAGCAGCGCCCCGGGGTCTAACGAAAAACTGTTTTTT. This gives the protein CASSAPGSNEKLFF.